Presented here are 6 T cell receptor beta chains from one specimen sequenced in a study of tumor-infiltrating lymphocytes in primary liver carcinoma. Constant-region priming of roughly 500 ng total RNA yielded TCR beta cDNA. Slightly modified ARM-PCR with three nested multiplex PCR rounds yielded TCR beta libraries. TRBV1-TRBV30 forward primers paired with a C-beta reverse primer drove the first two PCR rounds, approximately 11 cycles each. TCRdb called the multiplex PCR reads again in MiXCR, with one record for every CDR3 protein. The repertoire holds around 22,000 distinct CDR3 sequences, with 80% as singletons. Without any cell sorting, about 20-31 mg of bulk tissue yielded co-extracted RNA and DNA. Sequencing input: liver tumor tissue from sampling region 2. Regarding subset: tumor region T2, inferior pole. These receptors were taken from a woman in her twenties or thirties with primary liver carcinoma and hepatitis B virus infection.

In regard to this clonotype: It is likely a read error, because the conserved phenylalanine at the end of the CDR3 is missing. The genes are TRBV11-2 and TRBJ2-5; no firm D call. The CDR3 covers 15 residues. CDR1 is SGHAT, CDR2 FQNNGV, per germline. CDR3 sequence reads: CVSSFLTTAAETQYY. The CDR3 DNA reads TGTGTCAGCAGCTTTTTGACCACAGCCGCTGAGACCCAGTACTAC.

The table lists this clonotype with a count of one. At one end the junction does not follow the germline gene, possibly because of a read error. The V gene is TRBV6-1, the J gene TRBJ2-2; D is perhaps TRBD1 or TRBD2 (6 bases each). Germline CDR1 and CDR2: MNHNS and SASEGT. The CDR3 covers 19 residues. The CDR3 region has the DNA TGTGCCAGTAGTGTAACCCTTCCCGGGGGCGCCGCGAACGCCGGGGAGCTGTTTTTT. The encoded protein is CASSVTLPGGAANAGELFF.

Regarding this clonotype: Without the conserved terminal phenylalanine or tryptophan, this CDR3 likely stems from a read error. This chain links TRBV5-4 with TRBJ2-3, with TRBD1 as a possible D gene (5 bases). The CDR3 covers 17 residues. Per germline, CDR1 SGHNT and CDR2 YYREEE (reference sequence). Trimming took off 4 bases at V and 7 bases at J, with 25 bases between the two ends. Here the CDR3 reads CASSVDGHPPPIYTQYS. Written as DNA, the CDR3 is TGTGCCAGCAGCGTAGACGGACACCCTCCACCCATATATACGCAGTATTCT.

As concerns this clonotype: In this CDR3 the conserved last residue, phenylalanine or tryptophan, is missing, so a read error is likely. This chain joins TRBV28 and TRBJ2-1; D is undetermined. The germline V gene has CDR1 MDHEN and CDR2 SYDVKM. There are 17 residues in the CDR3. This chain's CDR3 is CVSSSDRSAKEQYDQFL. In DNA, the CDR3 is TGTGTCAGCAGTTCCGATCGGTCAGCCAAGGAACAATATGACCAGTTCCTC.

The V and J genes are TRBV28 and TRBJ2-1; D remains ambiguous. CDR1 is MDHEN and CDR2 is SYDVKM in the germline V gene. The length of the CDR3 is 17 residues. Trimming stripped 3 bases from V and 8 bases from J, with 23 bases between. The chain's CDR3 is CASSFDRSAKERYEQFF. The CDR3 nucleotides read TGTGCCAGCAGTTTCGATCGGTCAGCCAAGGAACGATATGAGCAGTTCTTC.

A note on this clonotype: One end of the junction varies from germline; a read error may be responsible. The chain has TRBV6-1 and TRBJ2-2; no clear D. The CDR3 consists of 19 residues. Per germline, CDR1 MNHNS and CDR2 SASEGT. The CDR3: CASSETLPVGVANTVELFF. CDR3 DNA sequence: TGTGCCAGCAGTGAAACCCTTCCCGTGGGCGTCGCGAACACCGTGGAGCTGTTTTTT.